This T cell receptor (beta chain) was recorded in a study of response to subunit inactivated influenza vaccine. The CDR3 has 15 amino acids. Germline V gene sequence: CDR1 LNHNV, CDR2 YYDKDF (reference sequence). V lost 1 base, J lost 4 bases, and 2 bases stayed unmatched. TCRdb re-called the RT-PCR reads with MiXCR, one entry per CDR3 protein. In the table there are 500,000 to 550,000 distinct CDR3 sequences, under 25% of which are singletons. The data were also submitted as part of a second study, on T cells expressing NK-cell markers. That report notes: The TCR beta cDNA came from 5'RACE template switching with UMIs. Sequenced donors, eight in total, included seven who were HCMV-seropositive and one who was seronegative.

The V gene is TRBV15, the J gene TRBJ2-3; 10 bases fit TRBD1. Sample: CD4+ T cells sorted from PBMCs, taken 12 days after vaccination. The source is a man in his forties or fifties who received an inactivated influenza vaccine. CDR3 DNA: TGTGCCACCAGCAGAGGACAGGGGGCGTCAGATACGCAGTATTTT. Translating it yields CATSRGQGASDTQYF.